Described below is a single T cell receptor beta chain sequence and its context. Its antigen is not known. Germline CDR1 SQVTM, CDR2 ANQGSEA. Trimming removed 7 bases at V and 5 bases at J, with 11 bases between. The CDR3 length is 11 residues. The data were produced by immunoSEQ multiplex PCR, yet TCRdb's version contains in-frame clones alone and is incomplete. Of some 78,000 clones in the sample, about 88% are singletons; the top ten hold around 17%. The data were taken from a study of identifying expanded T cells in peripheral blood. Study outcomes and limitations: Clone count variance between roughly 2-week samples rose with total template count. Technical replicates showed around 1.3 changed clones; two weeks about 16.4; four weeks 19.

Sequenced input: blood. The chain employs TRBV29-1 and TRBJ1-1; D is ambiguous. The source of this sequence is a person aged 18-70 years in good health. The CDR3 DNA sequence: TGCAGCGCTGCCATCGAGACTGAAGCTTTCTTT. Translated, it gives CSAAIETEAFF.